One and the same sample provided the 29 T cell receptor beta chains below, sequenced in a study of T cell changes during pregnancy in multiple sclerosis. Libraries were prepared by immunoSEQ multiplex PCR; TCRdb keeps only in-frame clonotypes and omits some of them. The sample lists about 49,000 clones; around 91% were seen once. The sequences come from peripheral blood, collected after pregnancy. These receptors came from a female donor in good health, enrolled as a control in a pregnancy study.

The gene calls are TRBV6-5 and TRBJ1-6, with D uncertain. Trimming shortened V by 6 bases and J by 9 bases, and 12 bases separated the two germline ends. This CDR3 region has 13 residues. The germline V gene encodes CDR1 MNHEY and CDR2 SVGAGI. CDR3 in amino acids: CASRSEGFSPLHF. The CDR3 nucleotides are TGTGCCAGCAGGTCCGAGGGTTTTTCACCCCTCCACTTT.

This chain links TRBV27 with TRBJ1-6; 7 bases line up with TRBD1. Germline V CDR1 and CDR2: MNHEY, SMNVEV (reference sequence). The CDR3 has 16 residues. V lost 2 bases, J lost 0 bases, and 1 base stayed unmatched. The CDR3 sequence is CASSLGTDSYNSPLHF. CDR3 bases: TGTGCCAGCAGTTTAGGGACAGACTCCTATAATTCACCCCTCCACTTT.

The chain joins TRBV30 to TRBJ1-5; the D gene is possibly TRBD1 (6 bases). In germline, CDR1 is GTSNPN, CDR2 SVGIG (reference sequence). Trimming cost V 8 bases and J 3 bases, with 23 bases left between them. The CDR3 has 16 amino acids. The CDR3 region is CAPEGRRTVLNQPQHF. The CDR3 region has the DNA TGTGCCCCCGAAGGTCGCCGGACAGTCCTCAATCAGCCCCAGCATTTT. The full variable domain, rest sourced from reference TRBV30 and TRBJ1-5, is SQTIHQWPATLVQPVGSPLSLECTVEGTSNPNLYWYRQAAGRGLQLLFYSVGIGQISSEVPQNLSASRPQDRQFILSSKKLLLSDSGFYLCAPEGRRTVLNQPQHFGDGTRLSIL.

The chain links TRBV2 to TRBJ2-5; D gene unclear. CDR1 and CDR2 (germline): SNHLY, FYNNEI. The V gene lost 4 bases and the J gene lost 2 bases, with 2 bases spanning the gap. The CDR3 loop spans 11 amino acids. The CDR3 region is CASSAQETQYF. CDR3 coding DNA: TGTGCCAGCAGTGCTCAAGAGACCCAGTACTTC.

V is TRBV10-3 and J is TRBJ2-3; TRBD2 matches 9 bases. The CDR3 runs to 17 residues. Unmatched junction bases numbered 4, after V lost 0 bases and J lost 0 bases. Germline V gene data show CDR1 as ENHRY and CDR2 as SYGVKD. The CDR3 DNA reads as TGTGCCATCAGTGAGTCGAAGGCGGGAGGGAGCACAGATACGCAGTATTTT. This gives the protein CAISESKAGGSTDTQYF.

This clone was recorded once. The gene calls are TRBV5-1 and TRBJ1-2, with a tentative D call TRBD1 (6 bases). From germline, CDR1 is SGHRS and CDR2 YFSETQ. This CDR3 is built from 15 residues. V gave up 4 bases and J gave up 7 bases, with 20 bases separating them. CDR3 sequence: CASSTDSLTATGYTF. CDR3 coding DNA: TGCGCCAGCAGCACGGACAGCCTAACAGCAACTGGCTACACCTTC.

This clone has only one observation. CDR3 amino acids: CASSEPTSEQYF. The CDR3 DNA reads as TGTGCCAGCAGTGAACCGACATCCGAGCAGTACTTC. The chain links TRBV6-1 to TRBJ2-7; D unclear. The CDR3 covers 12 residues. V lost 2 bases and J lost 6, with 8 bases in between. Germline-derived CDR1 and CDR2 are MNHNS and SASEGT.

The V call is TRBV9, the J call TRBJ2-3; 8 bases are a match to TRBD1. CDR3 length equals 15 residues. The germline V gene encodes CDR1 SGDLS and CDR2 YYNGEE. With V trimmed by 3 bases and J by 2 bases, 5 bases remained unmatched. The CDR3 sequence is CASSDRQGSTDTQYF. Here the CDR3 DNA reads TGTGCCAGCAGCGACCGACAGGGGTCCACAGATACGCAGTATTTT.

The rearrangement uses TRBV5-1 and TRBJ2-1; 7 bases agree with TRBD1. CDR1 and CDR2 from the germline V gene are SGHRS and YFSETQ. The CDR3 length is 13 residues. V dropped 4 bases and J dropped 8; count of bases not matched to a gene: 6. The CDR3 sequence is CASSRDRVDEQFF. The CDR3 nucleotides are TGCGCCAGCAGCAGAGACAGGGTGGATGAGCAGTTCTTC.

This CDR3 reads CAWSVRGLAGVAGELFF. In DNA form, the CDR3 reads TGTGCCTGGAGTGTTAGGGGACTAGCGGGAGTCGCCGGGGAGCTGTTTTTT. The chain employs TRBV30 and TRBJ2-2, with 14 positions matching TRBD2. The CDR3 sequence is 17 residues long. J was trimmed by 6 bases and V by 0 bases; bases with no gene match: 6. Germline V gene lookup returns CDR1 GTSNPN and CDR2 SVGIG (reference sequence).

This chain joins TRBV11-2 and TRBJ1-1; D ambiguous. In germline, CDR1 is SGHAT, CDR2 FQNNGV. V lost 2 bases and J lost 0, with 7 bases in between. This CDR3 has 14 residues. The DNA for the CDR3 is TGTGCCAGCAGCTTAAGTGCTATGAACACTGAAGCTTTCTTT. It yields the protein CASSLSAMNTEAFF.

V is TRBV5-1 and J is TRBJ2-5; 9 positions match TRBD1. After removal of 0 bases from V and 5 bases from J, the junction contained 8 bases not matched to a gene. The CDR3 has 16 amino acids. The V gene's germline CDR1 is SGHRS and CDR2 YFSETQ. CDR3 coding DNA: TGCGCCAGCAGCTTGGGGGGGACAGGGTCCCAGGAGACCCAGTACTTC. Its protein product is CASSLGGTGSQETQYF.

The V gene is TRBV27, the J gene TRBJ2-3; 9 positions agree with TRBD2. Germline V gene data show CDR1 as MNHEY and CDR2 as SMNVEV (reference sequence). V gave up 5 bases and J gave up 5 bases; unmatched junction bases: 8. The length of the CDR3 is 15 residues. CDR3 sequence (DNA): TGTGCCAGCAGTCCCGCGGGAGGGCGTGGAGATACGCAGTATTTT. Translating it yields CASSPAGGRGDTQYF.

The V gene is TRBV18, the J gene TRBJ2-7, with D perhaps matching TRBD1 (7 bases). In germline, CDR1 is KGHSH, CDR2 LQKENI. The germline V and J ends were trimmed by 3 bases and 5 bases, with 17 bases remaining between them. This CDR3 has 15 amino acids. The CDR3 DNA reads as TGTGCCAGCTCACCCCTTTTAGGAGGGGGCCACGAGCAGTACTTC. It yields the protein CASSPLLGGGHEQYF.

This clone was recorded a few times. The chain carries TRBV30 and TRBJ1-1, with TRBD1 identical over 8 bases. Germline V gene lookup returns CDR1 GTSNPN and CDR2 SVGIG (reference sequence). The CDR3 runs to 14 residues. J lost 1 base, V lost 2 bases, and 3 bases had no gene match. DNA for the CDR3: TGTGCCTGGAGTACCGGGACAGGGAACACTGAAGCTTTCTTT. Protein sequence: CAWSTGTGNTEAFF.

J is TRBJ1-4 and V is TRBV7-6; 10 bases match TRBD1. The V segment lost 4 bases and the J segment 7 bases; nucleotides outside the gene matches: 3. The CDR3 spans 14 residues. Germline values: CDR1 SGHVS, CDR2 FNYEAQ. The CDR3 DNA follows: TGTGCCAGCAGCTCCGGGACAGGGGTTGAAAAACTGTTTTTT. Protein: CASSSGTGVEKLFF. The variable domain in full, completed from reference TRBV7-6 and TRBJ1-4, reads GAGVSQSPRYKVTKRGQDVALRCDPISGHVSLYWYRQALGQGPEFLTYFNYEAQQDKSGLPNDRFSAERPEGSISTLTIQRTEQRDSAMYRCASSSGTGVEKLFFGSGTQLSVL.

This clone was detected a few times. V is TRBV7-2 and J is TRBJ1-1, with D possibly being TRBD1 (5 bases). There are 16 residues in the CDR3. The V and J ends lost 5 bases and 1 base respectively, with 17 bases between them. Germline lookup yields CDR1 SGHTA and CDR2 FQGNSA. The CDR3, as DNA: TGTGCCAGCAGCCAGCCGGGACTGCCTGGGAACACTGAAGCTTTCTTT. As protein: CASSQPGLPGNTEAFF.

CDR3 nucleotides: TGTGCCACCACCACAGGCACTAGCGGGAGTGATACCCAGTACTTC. As protein: CATTTGTSGSDTQYF. V usage is TRBV19 and J usage is TRBJ2-5; TRBD2 matches 11 bases. Unmatched junction bases numbered 15, after V lost 10 bases and J lost 8 bases. This CDR3 spans 15 amino acids. Per the germline V gene, CDR1 is LNHDA and CDR2 is SQIVND (reference sequence).

In its sample, this clone was seen a few times. The V gene is TRBV6-4, the J gene TRBJ1-6; D is unresolved. V was clipped by 3 bases and J by 8 bases, with 11 bases between them. This CDR3 is built from 14 residues. Germline values: CDR1 MRHNA, CDR2 SNTAGT. The CDR3 region is CASSERLAYSPLHF. The CDR3 nucleotides are TGTGCCAGCAGTGAGAGGTTGGCATATTCACCCCTCCACTTT.

The J gene is TRBJ2-2, the V gene TRBV25-1; 8 positions agree with TRBD1. Looked up from germline, CDR1 is MGHDK and CDR2 is SYGVNS. The CDR3 is 14 amino acids. Trimming removed 8 bases from V and 1 base from J; junction bases left unmatched: 3. Written as DNA, the CDR3 is TGTGCCAGCGAAACAGGGGGGAACACCGGGGAGCTGTTTTTT. The encoded protein is CASETGGNTGELFF.

The chain has TRBV6-1 and TRBJ2-5; D gene uncertain. CDR3 length: 13 amino acids. V was pared by 4 bases and J by 5 bases, with 11 bases between. The germline gives CDR1 MNHNS, CDR2 SASEGT. The CDR3 nucleotides read TGTGCCAGCAGTGCTATCCCCCGCGAGACCCAGTACTTC. Its translation is CASSAIPRETQYF.

This clone was seen more than once but under ten times. The chain has TRBV18 and TRBJ1-1; D is ambiguous. V lost 3 bases, J lost 5 bases, and 16 bases lay in between. CDR1 and CDR2 (germline): KGHSH, LQKENI. The CDR3 has 15 residues. The CDR3 here is CASSPLPASRTEAFF. The CDR3 nucleotides read TGTGCCAGCTCACCCTTACCAGCGAGCCGGACTGAAGCTTTCTTT.

This chain connects TRBV14 to TRBJ2-7; 8 nucleotides agree with TRBD2. V lost 1 base, J lost 9 bases, and 8 bases stayed unmatched. CDR1 and CDR2 from the germline V gene are SGHDN and FVKESK. The CDR3 loop spans 14 amino acids. CDR3 sequence reads: CASSQGGSGGGQYF. The CDR3, as DNA: TGTGCCAGCAGCCAAGGCGGGTCCGGGGGGGGGCAGTACTTC.

This clone was seen a handful of times. This rearrangement joins TRBV2 to TRBJ2-7, with 9 bases identical to TRBD2. CDR1 is SNHLY, CDR2 FYNNEI, per germline. V dropped 6 bases and J dropped 2; count of bases not matched to a gene: 11. CDR3 length: 16 residues. CDR3 in DNA: TGTGCCAGCAGGAGTCCCAGCGGGAGGACGACCTACGAGCAGTACTTC. This gives the protein CASRSPSGRTTYEQYF.

V is TRBV4-3 and J is TRBJ1-1, with 8 bases matching TRBD1. The CDR3 runs to 15 residues. Germline V lookup: CDR1 LGHNA, CDR2 YSLEER. V shed 0 bases and J 1 base; nucleotides not matched to a gene: 1. Here the CDR3 DNA reads TGCGCCAGCAGCCAAGAAGGGACAGGGAACACTGAAGCTTTCTTT. This codes for CASSQEGTGNTEAFF.

V gene TRBV5-4 combines with J gene TRBJ2-2, with 10 bases matching TRBD2. Germline V gives CDR1 SGHNT, CDR2 YYREEE (reference sequence). The CDR3 sequence is 17 residues long. With V trimmed by 6 bases and J by 6 bases, 14 bases remained unmatched. The CDR3 sequence is CASTPRSGRAGPGELFF. The CDR3 DNA reads TGTGCCAGCACCCCGAGGAGCGGGAGGGCCGGGCCCGGGGAGCTGTTTTTT.

This chain joins TRBV5-1 and TRBJ2-2; 7 bases line up with TRBD1. The V gene end was trimmed by 4 bases and the J gene end by 1 base; junction bases not matched to a gene: 4. This CDR3 region has 15 residues. The germline CDR1 and CDR2 sequences are SGHRS and YFSETQ. The CDR3 sequence: CASSRDRLNTGELFF. The CDR3 coding sequence is TGCGCCAGCAGCCGGGACAGACTGAACACCGGGGAGCTGTTTTTT. The whole variable domain, filled in from reference TRBV5-1 and TRBJ2-2, reads KAGVTQTPRYLIKTRGQQVTLSCSPISGHRSVSWYQQTPGQGLQFLFEYFSETQRNKGNFPGRFSGRQFSNSRSEMNVSTLELGDSALYLCASSRDRLNTGELFFGEGSRLTVL.

This clone was seen more than once but under ten times. The V call is TRBV19, the J call TRBJ1-1; 10 bases fit TRBD1. The germline V gene encodes CDR1 LNHDA and CDR2 SQIVND (reference sequence). Trimming removed 6 bases from V and 7 bases from J; junction bases left unmatched: 8. This CDR3 spans 14 amino acids. The CDR3 loop is CASRLGDRGSEAFF. In nucleotides, the CDR3 is TGTGCCAGTAGACTTGGGGACAGGGGTAGTGAAGCTTTCTTT. The variable domain in full, with the rest retrieved from reference TRBV19 and TRBJ1-1, is DGGITQSPKYLFRKEGQNVTLSCEQNLNHDAMYWYRQDPGQGLRLIYYSQIVNDFQKGDIAEGYSVSREKKESFPLTVTSAQKNPTAFYLCASRLGDRGSEAFFGQGTRLTVV.

CDR3 nucleotide sequence: TGCGCCAGCAGTCAATCGGAAGGTGGCGGGGGGCCTAACTATGGCTACACCTTC. Residues: CASSQSEGGGGPNYGYTF. V and J are TRBV23-1 and TRBJ1-2; D perhaps matches TRBD1 (6 bases). TRBV23-1 is noted as an ORF with a role that remains uncertain. V lost 0 bases and J lost 0, with 17 bases in between. The CDR3 has 18 amino acids.